This T cell receptor beta chain was identified during a study of T cell responses to AZD1222 COVID-19 vaccine (dated by TCRdb to about 2021). Regarding the complete study: A total of more than 230 trial participants underwent TCR sequencing, of whom about 210 received two doses of AZD1222 and some 25 received two doses of the MenACWY control vaccine. Enrollment into the trials was organized by age into subgroups of 18-55, 56-69 and 70-plus years, and those subgroups contained roughly 150, 30 and 60 TCR-sequenced participants, respectively. Study-level results and caveats: Participants were mostly white British and included more females than males, and it was suggested by the authors that clonal diversity may have been underestimated. Vaccine-associated CD4 TCRs spanned the whole spike protein, with dominant responses in regions 160-218 and 743-854. After two AZD1222 doses, spike-specific TCR breadth and depth were significantly higher than at day 0 and than in MenACWY recipients. The 56-69-year group was small, and its depth increase did not reach significance, likely because of low power. Reportedly, almost half of the unique spike-specific TCRs recognized epitopes lying outside the regions that are mutated in the B.1.351 and B.1.1.7 variants. Because no day 14 peak-response samples were available, repertoires were characterized only after the peak T cell response. Conclusions about previously exposed vaccinees are limited because only five to seven AZD1222 recipients were SARS-CoV-2 seropositive at baseline.

Cut back by 9 bases and 3 bases, the V and J ends lie 5 bases apart. From the cysteine up to the phenylalanine, the CDR3 has a length of 11 residues. Only the CDR3 portion is preserved as DNA: 33 bases, with reading frame beginning at the first base. Reading the germline V gene gives CDR1 SGHTA and CDR2 FQGNSA. Of note for this clone: This receptor's antigen is unknown. There are no base qualities to consult, and no much larger clone falls within one base.

The CDR3 regions of human TCRbeta chains were analyzed by immunosequencing. On the study's bioinformatics: TCRs in the repertoires were matched against a reference library of SARS-CoV-2-specific TCRs that had been generated with the MIRA antigen-specificity platform. Breadth meant the fraction of unique TCRs that were SARS-CoV-2-associated, whereas depth meant the fraction of total T cells that were SARS-CoV-2-associated. Each spike-specific TCR was assigned to its reactive spike region and to a CD4 or CD8 class using the MIRA data. Log10-transformed breadth and depth values were compared by one-way ANOVA with Sidak's multiple comparisons tests. TCRdb obtained this table from immuneACCESS and retained in-frame rearrangements with V and J assigned. These tables miss some clones; where compared with another copy, unresolved V genes account for less than half of the shortfall, and the remainder is unexplained. That table gives V, J and clone size, and the DNA gave D and trimming. The sample includes some 120,000 clones, with around 87% observed a single time. The top ten hold less than 3.5% of the sample.

The meaning of the sample's time point label: about 28 days (+/-7) after the second vaccine dose. AZD1222 recipients with second doses at about 4 weeks or about 12 weeks were pooled, because spike-specific TCR depth and breadth did not differ between schedules. The vaccinee samples were drawn from two UK trials, COV001 and COV002, one of which was a single-blind randomized controlled phase 2/3 trial testing AZD1222 (ChAdOx1 nCoV-19) in healthy adults. For TCRbeta chain sequencing, PBMC samples were collected from trial participants at day 0 and at day 28 after the second dose. Rearrangement joined TRBV7-2 to TRBJ1-4; the D gene cannot be named for sure. This receptor was taken from an adult who received the AZD1222 COVID-19 vaccine. This specimen consisted of peripheral blood, obtained 28 days after the second AZD1222 dose. The bases are TGTGCCAGGAAGGCTAATGAAAAACTGTTTTTT. It translates to CARKANEKLFF.